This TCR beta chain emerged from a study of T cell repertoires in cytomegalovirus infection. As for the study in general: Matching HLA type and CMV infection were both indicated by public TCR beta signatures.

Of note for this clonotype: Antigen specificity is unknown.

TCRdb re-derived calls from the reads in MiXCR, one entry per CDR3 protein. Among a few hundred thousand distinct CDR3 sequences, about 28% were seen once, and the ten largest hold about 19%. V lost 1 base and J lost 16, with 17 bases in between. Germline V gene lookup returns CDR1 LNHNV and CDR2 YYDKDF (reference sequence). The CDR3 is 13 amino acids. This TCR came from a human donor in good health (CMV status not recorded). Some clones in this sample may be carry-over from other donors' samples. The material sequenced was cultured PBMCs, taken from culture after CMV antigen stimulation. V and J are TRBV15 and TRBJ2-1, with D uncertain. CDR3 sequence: CATSRGQGSPTFF. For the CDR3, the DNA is TGTGCCACCAGCAGAGGTCAAGGCTCTCCGACCTTCTTC.